The clone carrying this T cell receptor (beta chain) was observed at least ten times. TCRdb recomputed calls from the RT-PCR reads with MiXCR, one row per CDR3 protein. The table shows 150,000 to 200,000 distinct CDR3 sequences, with approximately 12% occurring only once. This sample stems from a study of response to subunit inactivated influenza vaccine. The germline V and J ends were trimmed by 4 bases and 6 bases, with 13 bases remaining between them. Germline V gives CDR1 MGHRA, CDR2 YSYEKL. This CDR3 contains 14 residues. Separately, the same data were catalogued under a study of T cells expressing NK-cell markers. As that study records: TCR beta cDNA was generated via 5'RACE template switching incorporating UMIs. The study sequenced eight donors, seven HCMV-seropositive and one seronegative. For a handful of donors, the dominant NKG2C+ clonotypes made up roughly 1.0-8% of their CD8+ T cells. Four of the donors also had these clonotypes leading their CD3+CD56-NKG2C+ fraction.

The clonotype was recovered from a man in his fifties or sixties who received an inactivated influenza vaccine. The material was CD8+ T cells sorted from PBMCs, obtained less than 13 days after vaccination. V usage is TRBV4-1 and J usage is TRBJ2-1; perhaps TRBD2 as D (5 bases). CDR3 region: CASSPGGSGNEQFF. The CDR3 nucleotides read TGCGCCAGCAGCCCTGGAGGTAGTGGCAATGAGCAGTTCTTC.